The 8 T cell receptor beta chains given below trace back to one sample, sequenced in a study of CD8 T cells in ankylosing spondylitis. TCRdb used MiXCR to reprocess the 5' RACE reads, holding one entry per CDR3 protein. This sample carries roughly 120,000 distinct CDR3 sequences, roughly 13% of them seen once, and the ten largest clones take about 2.7%. What was sequenced was blood, either unsorted or a sorted T cell fraction (not recorded which). The source is a female donor with ankylosing spondylitis or in good health (not recorded which).

This chain links TRBV29-1 with TRBJ2-2; 7 bases fit TRBD1. CDR3 length: 14 amino acids. The V gene end was trimmed by 6 bases and the J gene end by 6 bases; junction bases not matched to a gene: 10. Germline V CDR1 and CDR2: SQVTM, ANQGSEA. Here the CDR3 DNA reads TGCAGCGTGGCCACAGGGGTGACCGCCGGGGAGCTGTTTTTT. This encodes CSVATGVTAGELFF.

This clonotype was observed many times. The chain recombines TRBV7-2 with TRBJ2-1; 7 positions agree with TRBD2. V shed 1 base and J 3 bases; nucleotides not matched to a gene: 6. Germline CDR1 reads SGHTA; CDR2 reads FQGNSA. CDR3 length equals 16 residues. CDR3 DNA: TGTGCCAGCAGCTTAGTCAGGCTAGCGGTCTACAATGAGCAGTTCTTC. It specifies CASSLVRLAVYNEQFF. The whole variable domain, remainder taken from reference TRBV7-2 and TRBJ2-1, is GAGVSQSPSNKVTEKGKDVELRCDPISGHTALYWYRQSLGQGLEFLIYFQGNSAPDKSGLPSDRFSAERTGGSVSTLTIQRTQQEDSAVYLCASSLVRLAVYNEQFFGPGTRLTVL.

The chain uses TRBV11-2 and TRBJ2-2; D not resolved. Germline V CDR1 and CDR2: SGHAT, FQNNGV. Trimming left V 6 bases short and J 1 base short, with 6 bases between. This CDR3 is built from 13 residues. CDR3 residues: CASRAWNTGELFF. The CDR3 DNA reads TGTGCCAGCAGGGCTTGGAACACCGGGGAGCTGTTTTTT.

This clonotype has a handful of counts. This chain uses TRBV20-1 with TRBJ2-7; D is undetermined. The CDR3 sequence is 13 residues long. Germline V gene lookup returns CDR1 DFQATT and CDR2 SNEGSKA (reference sequence). The V and J ends lost 0 bases and 2 bases respectively, with 8 bases between them. As DNA, the CDR3 is TGCAGTGCTAGAGATCCTGGGGCCTACGAGCAGTACTTC. It encodes CSARDPGAYEQYF.

Ten or more counts support this clonotype. The CDR3 spells CASRRQENTEAFF. In nucleotides, the CDR3 is TGTGCCAGCAGGAGACAGGAGAACACTGAAGCTTTCTTT. V gene TRBV7-8 combines with J gene TRBJ1-1; TRBD1 might be the D (6 bases). Trimming removed 6 bases at V and 1 base at J, with 9 bases between. This CDR3 contains 13 residues. Looked up from germline, CDR1 is SGHVS and CDR2 is FQNEAQ.

This clonotype was seen ten or more times. CDR3 protein: CASSGEGPNNEQFF. The CDR3 DNA reads as TGTGCCAGCAGCGGAGAGGGGCCAAACAATGAGCAGTTCTTC. This rearrangement joins TRBV7-9 to TRBJ2-1; D might be TRBD1 or TRBD2, each matching 5 bases. The length of the CDR3 is 14 residues. V was shortened by 5 bases and J by 5 bases, with 13 bases between the two germline ends. In germline, CDR1 is SEHNR, CDR2 FQNEAQ (reference sequence). Full variable domain (rest looked up from reference TRBV7-9 and TRBJ2-1): DTGVSQNPRHKITKRGQNVTFRCDPISEHNRLYWYRQTLGQGPEFLTYFQNEAQLEKSRLLSDRFSAERPKGSFSTLEIQRTEQGDSAMYLCASSGEGPNNEQFFGPGTRLTVL.

This clonotype was counted once. Possible read error: a much larger clone is one base away. The chain joins TRBV29-1 to TRBJ2-3; D is uncertain. With 3 bases removed from V and 8 bases from J, the gap between germline ends came to 12 bases. The length of the CDR3 is 12 residues. Per germline, CDR1 SQVTM and CDR2 ANQGSEA. Here the CDR3 reads CSVETNPATQYF. The CDR3, as DNA: TGCAGCGTTGAGACAAACCCAGCTACGCAGTATTTT.

As concerns this clonotype: Germline is not matched at one junction end, which may reflect a read error. CDR3 loop: CASSLYGSSGANGLTF. In DNA form, the CDR3 reads TGCGCCAGCAGCTTGTACGGGAGCTCTGGGGCCAACGGCCTGACTTTC. The gene calls are TRBV5-1 and TRBJ2-6, with D tentatively TRBD2 (6 bases). CDR3 length: 16 residues. Germline CDR1 reads SGHRS; CDR2 reads YFSETQ.